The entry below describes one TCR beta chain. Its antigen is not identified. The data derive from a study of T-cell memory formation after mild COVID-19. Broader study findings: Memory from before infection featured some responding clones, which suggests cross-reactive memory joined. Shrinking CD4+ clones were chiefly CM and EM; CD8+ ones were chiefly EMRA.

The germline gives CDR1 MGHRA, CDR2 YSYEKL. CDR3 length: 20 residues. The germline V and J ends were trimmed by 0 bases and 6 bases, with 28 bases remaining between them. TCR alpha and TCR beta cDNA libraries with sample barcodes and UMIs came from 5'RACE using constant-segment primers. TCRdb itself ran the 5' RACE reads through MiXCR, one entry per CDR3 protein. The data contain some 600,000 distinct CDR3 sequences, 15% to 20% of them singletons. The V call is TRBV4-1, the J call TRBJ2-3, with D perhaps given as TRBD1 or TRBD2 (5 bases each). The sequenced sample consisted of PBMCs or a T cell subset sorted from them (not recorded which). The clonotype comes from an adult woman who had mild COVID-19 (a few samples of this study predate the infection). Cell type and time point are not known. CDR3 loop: CASSQEIPHGQGAGKDTQYF. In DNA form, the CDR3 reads TGCGCCAGCAGCCAAGAGATCCCGCATGGGCAGGGAGCCGGAAAGGATACGCAGTATTTT.